Here is one TCR beta chain with its context. No antigen is known for it. As for time point: after preoperative PTX-NDP chemotherapy. Germline V gives CDR1 SGHNT, CDR2 YENEEA. The J segment lost 0 bases and the V segment lost 1 base, leaving 4 bases of the junction unmatched. The CDR3 is 16 amino acids. The sample comes from a study of esophageal squamous cell carcinoma under preoperative chemotherapy. MiXCR, run by TCRdb on the PCR reads, gives a single entry per CDR3 protein. This sample has almost 9,500 distinct CDR3 sequences, with about 51% found just once. Study-level results: Post-treatment tumor-infiltrating lymphocytes appeared partly derived from peripheral T cells migrating into the tumor. Clonal contraction, more than amplification, hit abundant clones after paclitaxel-nedaplatin.

The genes are TRBV11-3 and TRBJ2-3; TRBD1 matches 7 bases. Collection of the sample occurred from a patient given preoperative chemotherapy. The TCR comes from a human donor with esophageal squamous cell carcinoma. The donor label of this sample is uncertain. The chain's CDR3 is CASSLGRGTSTDTQYF. CDR3 nucleotide sequence: TGTGCCAGCAGCTTAGGCAGGGGGACCAGCACAGATACGCAGTATTTT.